This passage covers 20 T cell receptor beta chains from one sample sequenced in a study of shared clonotypes between healthy human individuals. The protocol was immunoSEQ multiplex PCR, while the TCRdb copy is restricted to in-frame clones and leaves out a portion. This table holds roughly 1,600,000 clones, 97% to 99% found once. The sequenced material came from naive CD4+ T cells sorted from blood. Subset given: CD45RA+ positively selected. All receptors derive from a man in his thirties or forties in good health.

This chain's CDR3 is CASGFRTGGFGELFF. In DNA, the CDR3 is TGTGCTAGTGGTTTTCGAACAGGAGGTTTTGGGGAGCTGTTTTTT. The J gene is TRBJ2-2, the V gene TRBV12-5, with D perhaps matching TRBD1 or TRBD2 (5 bases each). Trimming took 3 bases from V and 8 from J, leaving 16 bases between them. The germline gives CDR1 LGHNT, CDR2 FRNRAP. The CDR3 is made up of 15 amino acids.

The chain employs TRBV9 and TRBJ2-5, with TRBD2 matching 10 bases. Per germline, CDR1 SGDLS and CDR2 YYNGEE. Trimming removed 0 bases from V and 10 bases from J; junction bases left unmatched: 6. The CDR3 length is 14 residues. The CDR3 loop is CASSVDDSGRSQYF. For the CDR3, the DNA is TGTGCCAGCAGCGTAGATGATAGCGGGAGGAGCCAGTACTTC. Drawing the rest from reference TRBV9 and TRBJ2-5, the complete variable domain is DSGVTQTPKHLITATGQRVTLRCSPRSGDLSVYWYQQSLDQGLQFLIQYYNGEERAKGNILERFSAQQFPDLHSELNLSSLELGDSALYFCASSVDDSGRSQYFGPGTRLLVL.

The chain carries TRBV5-5 and TRBJ1-1; D is unresolved. The germline V gene has CDR1 SGHKS and CDR2 YYEKEE (reference sequence). This CDR3 has 12 residues. The V end was cut by 5 bases, the J end by 11 bases, with 16 bases between. DNA for the CDR3: TGTGCCAGCAGTCCTCCACCCGGCCGCGCTTTCTTT. Translation: CASSPPPGRAFF. Using reference TRBV5-5 and TRBJ1-1 for the parts outside the CDR3, the full variable domain is DAGVTQSPTHLIKTRGQQVTLRCSPISGHKSVSWYQQVLGQGPQFIFQYYEKEERGRGNFPDRFSARQFPNYSSELNVNALLLGDSALYLCASSPPPGRAFFGQGTRLTVV.

This clone was picked up one time. The rearrangement links TRBV30 to TRBJ2-1, with TRBD1 matching over 7 bases. Germline CDR1 and CDR2: GTSNPN and SVGIG (reference sequence). The ends lost 8 bases at V and 4 bases at J; junction bases unmatched: 29. This CDR3 is 20 amino acids long. The CDR3 loop is CARRDVVLQGRISRYNEQFF. The CDR3, as DNA: TGTGCCCGCCGAGATGTGGTTTTACAGGGGAGAATTTCGCGGTACAATGAGCAGTTCTTC.

This chain uses TRBV7-9 with TRBJ1-3, with 8 bases fitting TRBD1. Germline CDR1 reads SEHNR; CDR2 reads FQNEAQ (reference sequence). V lost 6 bases and J lost 0; bases outside the gene matches: 13. This CDR3 has 18 amino acids. The DNA of the CDR3 is TGTGCCAGCAGTTTCCCTACCGGGACAGGAAGCTCTGGAAACACCATATATTTT. It translates to CASSFPTGTGSSGNTIYF.

Points on this clone: Other nucleotide sequences in the sample specify the same CDR3. CDR3 nucleotide sequence: TGTGCCATCAGTGACCTATACGAGCAGTACTTC. This sequence encodes CAISDLYEQYF. The chain links TRBV10-3 to TRBJ2-7, with D unresolved. CDR1 is ENHRY, CDR2 SYGVKD, per germline. This CDR3 contains 11 residues. V lost 3 bases to trimming and J lost 4 bases, with 4 bases between them.

The CDR3 nucleotides read TGTGCCAGCAGTTCCGGCGTGGGAGGGACCGGACCCGGGGAGCTGTTTTTT. This gives the protein CASSSGVGGTGPGELFF. The chain carries TRBV28 and TRBJ2-2; 7 bases line up with TRBD2. The CDR3 is 17 amino acids. V shed 4 bases and J 6 bases; nucleotides not matched to a gene: 14. Germline V gives CDR1 MDHEN, CDR2 SYDVKM.

V and J are TRBV5-1 and TRBJ2-7; perhaps TRBD1 as D (5 bases). The CDR3 is 13 residues long. Trimming took 4 bases from V and 3 from J, leaving 11 bases between them. Germline V CDR1 and CDR2: SGHRS, YFSETQ. This CDR3 is CASSTTVNYEQYF. The CDR3 DNA reads TGCGCCAGCAGCACGACAGTAAACTACGAGCAGTACTTC. Combining the CDR3 with reference TRBV5-1 and TRBJ2-7 gives the whole variable domain KAGVTQTPRYLIKTRGQQVTLSCSPISGHRSVSWYQQTPGQGLQFLFEYFSETQRNKGNFPGRFSGRQFSNSRSEMNVSTLELGDSALYLCASSTTVNYEQYFGPGTRLTVT.

The chain links TRBV7-6 to TRBJ2-3, with D unresolved. CDR3 length equals 16 residues. Germline V gives CDR1 SGHVS, CDR2 FNYEAQ. The germline V and J ends were trimmed by 1 base and 4 bases, with 15 bases remaining between them. Here the CDR3 reads CASSLEPLNGADTQYF. In DNA, the CDR3 is TGTGCCAGCAGCTTAGAACCATTAAACGGTGCAGATACGCAGTATTTT.

The chain has TRBV19 and TRBJ2-2; D is unresolved. CDR1 and CDR2 from the germline V gene are LNHDA and SQIVND (reference sequence). Between the trimmed V and J ends, which lost 6 bases and 1 base, there was a span of 12 bases. This CDR3 is built from 15 residues. CDR3 loop: CASSPTYGNTGELFF. In DNA form, the CDR3 reads TGTGCCAGTAGCCCTACTTATGGGAACACCGGGGAGCTGTTTTTT.

The rearrangement uses TRBV5-6 and TRBJ2-7, with D uncertain. The V end was cut by 1 base, the J end by 0 bases, with 8 bases between. Germline-derived CDR1 and CDR2 are SGHDT and YYEEEE. The CDR3 consists of 14 residues. DNA for the CDR3: TGTGCCAGCAGCTTGTTGGGGAACTCCTACGAGCAGTACTTC. This translates into CASSLLGNSYEQYF.

The CDR3 region is CASSESPVEGYNEQFF. CDR3 bases: TGTGCCAGCAGTGAATCGCCAGTAGAAGGATACAATGAGCAGTTCTTC. The V gene is TRBV6-1, the J gene TRBJ2-1; D remains ambiguous. The V end lost 2 bases, the J end lost 4 bases, and 15 bases lay between the germline ends. CDR3 length equals 16 residues. The germline CDR1 and CDR2 sequences are MNHNS and SASEGT.

The genes are TRBV18 and TRBJ2-1, with 7 nucleotides matching TRBD1. This CDR3 comprises 17 residues. The germline V gene has CDR1 KGHSH and CDR2 LQKENI. After removal of 3 bases from V and 0 bases from J, the junction contained 8 bases not matched to a gene. The CDR3 region is CASSPTGLAGSYNEQFF. CDR3 bases: TGTGCCAGCTCACCGACAGGGCTGGCTGGCTCCTACAATGAGCAGTTCTTC.

The genes are TRBV10-3 and TRBJ2-3; D call uncertain. V lost 3 bases, J lost 8 bases, and 9 bases lay in between. Looked up from germline, CDR1 is ENHRY and CDR2 is SYGVKD. The CDR3 totals 12 residues. CDR3 in DNA: TGTGCCATCAGTGAAACTCTTGGTACGCAGTATTTT. Translated: CAISETLGTQYF.

The J gene is TRBJ1-1, the V gene TRBV11-2; D remains ambiguous. The germline V gene encodes CDR1 SGHAT and CDR2 FQNNGV. The CDR3 is 14 residues long. V dropped 5 bases and J dropped 4 bases, with 14 bases sitting between them. CDR3 amino acids: CASSQLRAATEAFF. CDR3 sequence (DNA): TGTGCCAGCAGCCAACTTCGGGCAGCCACTGAAGCTTTCTTT.

The chain carries TRBV9 and TRBJ2-1; 7 bases match TRBD2. Germline V gives CDR1 SGDLS, CDR2 YYNGEE. The V gene end was trimmed by 1 base and the J gene end by 5 bases; junction bases not matched to a gene: 12. The CDR3 loop spans 17 amino acids. CDR3 bases: TGTGCCAGCAGCGTAAGGGGAAGCGGGATCGGTGACAATGAGCAGTTCTTC. Its translation: CASSVRGSGIGDNEQFF.

The genes are TRBV15 and TRBJ1-5; no definite D call. The CDR3 is 16 amino acids. Per germline, CDR1 LNHNV and CDR2 YYDKDF (reference sequence). V was trimmed by 0 bases and J by 2 bases, leaving 11 bases between them. The CDR3 nucleotides are TGTGCCACCAGCAGAGATGTGCCACGCGGCAATCAGCCCCAGCATTTT. Amino acid sequence: CATSRDVPRGNQPQHF. Full variable domain (remainder filled in from reference TRBV15 and TRBJ1-5): DAMVIQNPRYQVTQFGKPVTLSCSQTLNHNVMYWYQQKSSQAPKLLFHYYDKDFNNEADTPDNFQSRRPNTSFCFLDIRSPGLGDTAMYLCATSRDVPRGNQPQHFGDGTRLSIL.

For the CDR3, the DNA is TGTGCCAGCAGTTCGACGGGACAGGGTGCCTACGAGCAGTACTTC. Protein: CASSSTGQGAYEQYF. V usage is TRBV28 and J usage is TRBJ2-7, with 9 bases identical to TRBD1. The CDR3 extends over 15 amino acids. CDR1 is MDHEN and CDR2 is SYDVKM in the germline V gene. V trimming: 4 bases; J trimming: 2 bases; junction bases outside the gene matches: 6. Variable domain in full (rest from reference TRBV28 and TRBJ2-7): DVKVTQSSRYLVKRTGEKVFLECVQDMDHENMFWYRQDPGLGLRLIYFSYDVKMKEKGDIPEGYSVSREKKERFSLILESASTNQTSMYLCASSSTGQGAYEQYFGPGTRLTVT.

With regard to this clone: This CDR3 is also generated by other DNA sequences in the sample. The chain joins TRBV7-2 to TRBJ1-3, with D unresolved. Germline CDR1 and CDR2: SGHTA and FQGNSA. This CDR3 is 12 amino acids long. Trimming removed 5 bases from V and 7 bases from J, with 9 bases in between. CDR3 sequence: CASSPSGNTIYF. For the CDR3, the DNA is TGTGCCAGCAGCCCATCGGGGAACACCATATATTTT.

The rearrangement joins TRBV28 to TRBJ1-2, with D unresolved. The CDR3 sequence is 14 residues long. V lost 1 base to trimming and J lost 7 bases, with 13 bases between them. Germline V CDR1 and CDR2: MDHEN, SYDVKM. The CDR3 sequence: CASSLFQTSGGYTF. Written as DNA, the CDR3 is TGTGCCAGCAGTTTATTTCAGACATCTGGTGGCTACACCTTC.